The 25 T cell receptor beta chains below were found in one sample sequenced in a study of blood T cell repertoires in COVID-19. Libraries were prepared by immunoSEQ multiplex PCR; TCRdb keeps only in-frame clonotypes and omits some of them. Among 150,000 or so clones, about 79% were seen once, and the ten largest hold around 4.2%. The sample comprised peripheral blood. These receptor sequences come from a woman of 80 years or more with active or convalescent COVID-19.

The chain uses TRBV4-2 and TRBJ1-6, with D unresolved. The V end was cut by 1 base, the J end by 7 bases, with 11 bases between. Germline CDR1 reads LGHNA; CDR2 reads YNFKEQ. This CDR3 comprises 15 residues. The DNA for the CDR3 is TGTGCCAGCAGCCAAGGGCGGGGATTCAATTCACCCCTCCACTTT. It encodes CASSQGRGFNSPLHF.

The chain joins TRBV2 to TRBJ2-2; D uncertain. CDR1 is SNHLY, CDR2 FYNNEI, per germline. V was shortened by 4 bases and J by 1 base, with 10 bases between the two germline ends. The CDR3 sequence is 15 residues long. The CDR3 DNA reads TGTGCCAGCAGTGGTGAAGCCTTGAACACCGGGGAGCTGTTTTTT. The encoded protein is CASSGEALNTGELFF.

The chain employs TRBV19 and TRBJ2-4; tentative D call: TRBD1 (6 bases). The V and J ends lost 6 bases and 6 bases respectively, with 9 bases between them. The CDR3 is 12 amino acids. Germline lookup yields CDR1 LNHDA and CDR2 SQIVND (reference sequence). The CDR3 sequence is CASSTGTNIQYF. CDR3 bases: TGTGCCAGTAGCACAGGGACAAACATTCAGTACTTC.

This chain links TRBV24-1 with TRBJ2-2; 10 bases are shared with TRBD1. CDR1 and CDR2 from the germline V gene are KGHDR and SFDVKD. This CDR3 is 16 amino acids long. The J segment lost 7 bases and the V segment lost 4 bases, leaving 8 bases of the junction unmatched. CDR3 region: CATSDNDRGLGGELFF. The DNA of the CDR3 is TGTGCCACCAGTGACAACGACAGGGGGCTTGGCGGGGAGCTGTTTTTT.

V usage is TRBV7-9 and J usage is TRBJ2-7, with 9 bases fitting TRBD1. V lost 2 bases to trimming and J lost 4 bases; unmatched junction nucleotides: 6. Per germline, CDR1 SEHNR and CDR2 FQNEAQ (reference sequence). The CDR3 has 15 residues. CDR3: CASSLRPGQGYEQYF. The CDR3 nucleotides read TGTGCCAGCAGCTTAAGGCCGGGACAGGGTTACGAGCAGTACTTC.

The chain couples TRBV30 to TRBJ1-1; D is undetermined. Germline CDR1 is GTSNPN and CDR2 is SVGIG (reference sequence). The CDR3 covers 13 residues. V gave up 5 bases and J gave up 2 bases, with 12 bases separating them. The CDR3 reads CAWARALNTEAFF. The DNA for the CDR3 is TGTGCCTGGGCGAGGGCGCTAAACACTGAAGCTTTCTTT.

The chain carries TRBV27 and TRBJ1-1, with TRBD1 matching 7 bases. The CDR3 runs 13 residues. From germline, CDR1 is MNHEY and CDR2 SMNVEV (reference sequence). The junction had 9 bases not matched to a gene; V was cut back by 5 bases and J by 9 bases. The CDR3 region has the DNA TGTGCCAGCAGTGTTCTCGGGACAGAAAAAGCTTTCTTT. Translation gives CASSVLGTEKAFF.

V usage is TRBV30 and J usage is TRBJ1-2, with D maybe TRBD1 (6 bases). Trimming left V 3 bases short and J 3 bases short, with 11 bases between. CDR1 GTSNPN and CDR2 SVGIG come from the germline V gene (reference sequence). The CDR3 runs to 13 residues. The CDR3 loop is CAWRGGGYYGYTF. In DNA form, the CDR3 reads TGTGCCTGGAGAGGGGGAGGGTACTATGGCTACACCTTC.

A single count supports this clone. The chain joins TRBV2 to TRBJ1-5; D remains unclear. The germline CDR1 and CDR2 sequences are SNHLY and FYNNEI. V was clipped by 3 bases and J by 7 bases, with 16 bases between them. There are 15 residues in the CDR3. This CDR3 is CASSDVGPRGQPQHF. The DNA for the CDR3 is TGTGCCAGCAGTGACGTCGGCCCTCGAGGGCAGCCCCAGCATTTT.

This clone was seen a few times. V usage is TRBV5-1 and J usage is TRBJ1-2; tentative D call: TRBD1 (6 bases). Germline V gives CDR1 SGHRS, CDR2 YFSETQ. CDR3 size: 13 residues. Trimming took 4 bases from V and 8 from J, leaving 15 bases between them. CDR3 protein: CASSNGQPGGYTF. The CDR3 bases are TGCGCCAGCAGCAACGGACAGCCGGGGGGCTACACCTTC.

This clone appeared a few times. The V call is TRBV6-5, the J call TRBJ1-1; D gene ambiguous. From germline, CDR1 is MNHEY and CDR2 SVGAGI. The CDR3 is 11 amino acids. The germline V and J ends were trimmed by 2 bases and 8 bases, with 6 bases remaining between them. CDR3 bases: TGTGCCAGCAGTTACGGCGGGGAAGCTTTCTTT. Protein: CASSYGGEAFF.

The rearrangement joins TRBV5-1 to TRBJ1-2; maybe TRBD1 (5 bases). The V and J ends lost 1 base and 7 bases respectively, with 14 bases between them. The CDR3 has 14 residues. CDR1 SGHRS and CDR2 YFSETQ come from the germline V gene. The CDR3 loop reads CASSLSGGVGGYTF. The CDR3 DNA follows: TGCGCCAGCAGCTTGTCCGGGGGGGTAGGTGGCTACACCTTC.

CDR3 DNA sequence: TGTGCCAGCAGCCGAAGACACAGGAACACTGAAGCTTTCTTT. The encoded protein is CASSRRHRNTEAFF. The chain recombines TRBV3-1 (or the pseudogene TRBV3-2) with TRBJ1-1; no definite D call. V lost 4 bases and J lost 1, with 10 bases in between. The CDR3 is made up of 14 amino acids. CDR1 is LGHDT and CDR2 is YNNKEL in the germline V gene (reference sequence).

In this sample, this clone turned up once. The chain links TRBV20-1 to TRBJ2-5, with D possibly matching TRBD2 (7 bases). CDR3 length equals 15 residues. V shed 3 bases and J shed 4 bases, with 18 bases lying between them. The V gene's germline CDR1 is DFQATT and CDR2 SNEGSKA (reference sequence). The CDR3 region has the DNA TGCAGTGCTAGTTCGGCGGGGGCGTGGATAGAGACCCAGTACTTC. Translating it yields CSASSAGAWIETQYF.

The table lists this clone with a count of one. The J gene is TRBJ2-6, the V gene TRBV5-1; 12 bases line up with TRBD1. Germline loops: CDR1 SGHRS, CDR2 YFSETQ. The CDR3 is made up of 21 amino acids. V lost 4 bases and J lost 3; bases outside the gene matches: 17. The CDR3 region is CASSPRGQGAARVSGANVLTF. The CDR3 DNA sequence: TGCGCCAGCAGCCCGAGGGGACAGGGGGCAGCAAGAGTTAGTGGGGCCAACGTCCTGACTTTC.

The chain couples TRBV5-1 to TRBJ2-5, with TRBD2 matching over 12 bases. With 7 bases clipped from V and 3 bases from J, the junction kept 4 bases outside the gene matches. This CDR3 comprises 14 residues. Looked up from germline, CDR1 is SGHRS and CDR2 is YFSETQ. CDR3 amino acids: CASYPSGGEETQYF. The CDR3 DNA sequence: TGCGCCAGCTATCCTAGCGGGGGGGAAGAGACCCAGTACTTC.

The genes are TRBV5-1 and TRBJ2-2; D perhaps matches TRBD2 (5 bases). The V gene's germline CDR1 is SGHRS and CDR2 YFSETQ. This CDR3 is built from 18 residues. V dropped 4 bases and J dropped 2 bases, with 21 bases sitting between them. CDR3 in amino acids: CASSTLPSRQLNTGELFF. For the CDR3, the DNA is TGCGCCAGCAGCACCCTCCCTAGCCGACAACTAAACACCGGGGAGCTGTTTTTT.

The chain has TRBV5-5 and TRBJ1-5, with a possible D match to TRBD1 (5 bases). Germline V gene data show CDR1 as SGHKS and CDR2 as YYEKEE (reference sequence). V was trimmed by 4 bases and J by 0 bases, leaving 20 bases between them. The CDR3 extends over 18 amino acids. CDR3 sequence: CASSPMLMGRGSNQPQHF. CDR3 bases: TGTGCCAGCAGCCCGATGCTGATGGGTAGGGGTAGCAATCAGCCCCAGCATTTT. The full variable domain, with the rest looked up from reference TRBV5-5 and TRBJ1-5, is DAGVTQSPTHLIKTRGQQVTLRCSPISGHKSVSWYQQVLGQGPQFIFQYYEKEERGRGNFPDRFSARQFPNYSSELNVNALLLGDSALYLCASSPMLMGRGSNQPQHFGDGTRLSIL.

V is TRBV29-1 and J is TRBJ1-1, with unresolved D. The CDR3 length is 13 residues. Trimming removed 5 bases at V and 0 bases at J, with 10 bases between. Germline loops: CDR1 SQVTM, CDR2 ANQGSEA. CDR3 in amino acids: CSVLDWMNTEAFF. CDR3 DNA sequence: TGCAGCGTTTTGGACTGGATGAACACTGAAGCTTTCTTT.

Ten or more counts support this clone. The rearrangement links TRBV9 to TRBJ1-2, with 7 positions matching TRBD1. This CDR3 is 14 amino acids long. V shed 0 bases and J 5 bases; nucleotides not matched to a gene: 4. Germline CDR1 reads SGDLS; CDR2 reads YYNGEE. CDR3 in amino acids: CASSVGDRVYGYTF. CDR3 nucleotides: TGTGCCAGCAGCGTAGGAGACAGGGTATATGGCTACACCTTC.

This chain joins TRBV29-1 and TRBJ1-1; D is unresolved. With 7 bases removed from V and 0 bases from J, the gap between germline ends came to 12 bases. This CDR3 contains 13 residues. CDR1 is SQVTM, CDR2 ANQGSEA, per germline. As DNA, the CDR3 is TGCAGCGGGGCTCGGCCAATGAACACTGAAGCTTTCTTT. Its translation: CSGARPMNTEAFF.

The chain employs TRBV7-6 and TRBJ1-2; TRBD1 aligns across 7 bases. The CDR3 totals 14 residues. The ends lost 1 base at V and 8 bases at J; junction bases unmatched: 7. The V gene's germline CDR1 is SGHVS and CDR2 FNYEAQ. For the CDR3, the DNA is TGTGCCAGCAGCTTAGAAGACAGGGTGGGCGGCTACACCTTC. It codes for CASSLEDRVGGYTF.

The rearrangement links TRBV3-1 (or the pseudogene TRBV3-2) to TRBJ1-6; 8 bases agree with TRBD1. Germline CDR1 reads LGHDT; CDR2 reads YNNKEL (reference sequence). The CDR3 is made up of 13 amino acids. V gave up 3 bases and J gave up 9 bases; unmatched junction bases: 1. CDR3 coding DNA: TGTGCCAGCAGCCAGGACAGGGTTTCACCCCTCCACTTT. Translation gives CASSQDRVSPLHF.

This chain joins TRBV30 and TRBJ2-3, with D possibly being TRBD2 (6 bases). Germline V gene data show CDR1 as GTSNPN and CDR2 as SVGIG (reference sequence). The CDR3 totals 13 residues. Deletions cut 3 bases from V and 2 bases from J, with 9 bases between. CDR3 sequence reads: CAWRGGITDTQYF. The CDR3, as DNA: TGTGCCTGGAGGGGAGGCATCACAGATACGCAGTATTTT.

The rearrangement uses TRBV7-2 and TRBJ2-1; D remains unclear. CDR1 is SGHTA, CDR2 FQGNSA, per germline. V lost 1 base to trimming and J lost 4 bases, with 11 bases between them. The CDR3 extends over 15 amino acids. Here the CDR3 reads CASSLVPGPYNEQFF. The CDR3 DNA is TGTGCCAGCAGCTTAGTTCCCGGTCCTTACAATGAGCAGTTCTTC. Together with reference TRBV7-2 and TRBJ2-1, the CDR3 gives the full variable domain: GAGVSQSPSNKVTEKGKDVELRCDPISGHTALYWYRQSLGQGLEFLIYFQGNSAPDKSGLPSDRFSAERTGGSVSTLTIQRTQQEDSAVYLCASSLVPGPYNEQFFGPGTRLTVL.